A single TCR beta chain is shown here with its context. These data belong to a study of human T cells and chemical hapten exposure. For the library, individual cDNA molecules each received unique molecular identifiers. TCRdb passed the RACE reads through MiXCR, listing each CDR3 protein once. Of approximately 400,000 distinct CDR3 sequences listed, 4.5% to 5.5% are singletons. The CDR3 extends over 14 amino acids. CDR1 is MGHRA, CDR2 YSYEKL, per germline. V dropped 4 bases and J dropped 6 bases, with 13 bases sitting between them. Time point noted: pre-sensitization, week 0. Documented treatment: therapeutic diphenylcyclopropenone sensitization with weekly scalp DPC.

This TCR derives from a woman in her 50s with alopecia areata. Some clones in this sample may be carry-over from other donors' samples. The input for sequencing was whole blood, taken in connection with sensitization to the hapten diphenylcyclopropenone (DPC). This chain uses TRBV4-1 with TRBJ1-5; D is ambiguous. CDR3 nucleotides: TGCGCCAGCAGCCTCACCAAAGGTACTCAGCCCCAGCATTTT. It translates to CASSLTKGTQPQHF.